This T cell receptor beta chain stems from a study of shared clonotypes between healthy human individuals. Across the study: The plates for each donor numbered three CD4 naive, three CD4 memory, two CD8 naive and one CD8 memory.

The authors split each subset's genomic DNA evenly across several immunoSEQ plates. Using immunoSEQ multiplex PCR, the repertoire was profiled, and TCRdb retains in-frame clones only, with some absent. The sample has millions of clones, 85% to 95% seen once. The germline gives CDR1 SNHLY, CDR2 FYNNEI. Trimming took 6 bases from V and 10 from J, leaving 13 bases between them. This CDR3 is built from 12 residues. Source material: naive CD4+ T cells sorted from blood. Subset here: CD45RA+ positively selected. This TCR derives from a man aged 18 to 30 in good health. The chain uses TRBV2 and TRBJ2-1; TRBD2 might be the D (6 bases). The CDR3 bases are TGTGCCAGCAGCCCCACTAGCTGGGAGCAGTTCTTC. This codes for CASSPTSWEQFF.